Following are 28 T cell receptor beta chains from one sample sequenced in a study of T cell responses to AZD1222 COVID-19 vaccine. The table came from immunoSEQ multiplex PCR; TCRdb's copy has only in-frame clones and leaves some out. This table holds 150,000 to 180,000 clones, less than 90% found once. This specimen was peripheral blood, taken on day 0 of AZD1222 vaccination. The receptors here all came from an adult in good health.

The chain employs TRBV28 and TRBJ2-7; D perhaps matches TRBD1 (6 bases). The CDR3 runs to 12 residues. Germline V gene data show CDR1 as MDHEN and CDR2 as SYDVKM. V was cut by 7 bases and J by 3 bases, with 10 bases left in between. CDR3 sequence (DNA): TGTGCCAGCAAAGCAGGGGTCTACGAGCAGTACTTC. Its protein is CASKAGVYEQYF.

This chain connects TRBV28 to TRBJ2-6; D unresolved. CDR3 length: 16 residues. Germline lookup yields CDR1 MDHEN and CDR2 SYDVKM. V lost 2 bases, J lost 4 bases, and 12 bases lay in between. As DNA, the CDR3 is TGTGCCAGCAGTTTAATCGGAGTGAAGGGGGCCAACGTCCTGACTTTC. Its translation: CASSLIGVKGANVLTF.

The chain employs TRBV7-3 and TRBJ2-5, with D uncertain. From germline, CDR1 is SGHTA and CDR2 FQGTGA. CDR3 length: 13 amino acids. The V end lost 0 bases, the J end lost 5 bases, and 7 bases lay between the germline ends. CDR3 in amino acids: CASSLTPWETQYF. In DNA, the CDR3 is TGTGCCAGCAGCTTAACCCCGTGGGAGACCCAGTACTTC.

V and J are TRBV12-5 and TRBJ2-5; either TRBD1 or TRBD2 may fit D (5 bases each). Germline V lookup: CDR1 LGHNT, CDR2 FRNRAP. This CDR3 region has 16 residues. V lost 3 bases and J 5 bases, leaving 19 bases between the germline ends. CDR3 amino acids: CASGFREGTSVETQYF. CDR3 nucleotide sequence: TGTGCTAGTGGTTTTCGAGAAGGGACGTCTGTGGAGACCCAGTACTTC.

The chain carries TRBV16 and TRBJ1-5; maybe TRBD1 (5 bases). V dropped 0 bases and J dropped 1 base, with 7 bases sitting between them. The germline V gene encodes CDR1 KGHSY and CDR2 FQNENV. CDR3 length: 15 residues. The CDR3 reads CASSQSRQSNQPQHF. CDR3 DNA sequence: TGTGCCAGCAGCCAATCGAGACAGAGCAATCAGCCCCAGCATTTT.

This CDR3 is CSVWGTGELFF. The CDR3 DNA is TGCAGCGTTTGGGGCACCGGGGAGCTGTTTTTT. The rearrangement links TRBV29-1 to TRBJ2-2, with no clear D. With 5 bases removed from V and 4 bases from J, the gap between germline ends came to 5 bases. The germline gives CDR1 SQVTM, CDR2 ANQGSEA. CDR3 length equals 11 residues.

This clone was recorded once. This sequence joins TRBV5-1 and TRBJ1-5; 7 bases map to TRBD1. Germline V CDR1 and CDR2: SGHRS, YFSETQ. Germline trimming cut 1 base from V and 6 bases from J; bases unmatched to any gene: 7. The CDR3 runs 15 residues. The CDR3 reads CASSLTGTEIQPQHF. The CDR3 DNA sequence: TGCGCCAGCAGCTTGACCGGGACAGAGATTCAGCCCCAGCATTTT.

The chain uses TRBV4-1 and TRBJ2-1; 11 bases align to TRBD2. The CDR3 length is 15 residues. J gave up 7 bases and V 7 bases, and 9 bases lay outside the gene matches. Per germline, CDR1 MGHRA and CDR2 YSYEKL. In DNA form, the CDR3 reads TGCGCCAGCACTGCTAGCGGGGGGCAAGGGAATGAGCAGTTCTTC. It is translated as CASTASGGQGNEQFF.

CDR3 nucleotides: TGTGCCATCAGCCCACGGGAAGGCCTTCGGGATGGCTACACCTTC. It yields the protein CAISPREGLRDGYTF. The genes are TRBV10-3 and TRBJ1-2; D uncertain. Trimming took 6 bases from V and 6 from J, leaving 20 bases between them. The CDR3 length is 15 residues. Germline V lookup: CDR1 ENHRY, CDR2 SYGVKD.

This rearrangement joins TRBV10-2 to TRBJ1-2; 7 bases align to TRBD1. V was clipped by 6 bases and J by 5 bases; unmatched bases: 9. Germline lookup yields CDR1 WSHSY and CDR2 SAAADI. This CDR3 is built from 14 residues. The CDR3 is CASSPGGPWYGYTF. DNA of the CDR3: TGCGCCAGCAGCCCAGGGGGTCCCTGGTATGGCTACACCTTC.

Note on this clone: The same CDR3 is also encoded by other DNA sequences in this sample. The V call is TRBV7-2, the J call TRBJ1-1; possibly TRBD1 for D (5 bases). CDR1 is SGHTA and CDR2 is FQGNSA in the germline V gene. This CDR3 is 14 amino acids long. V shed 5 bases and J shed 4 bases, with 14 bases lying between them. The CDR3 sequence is CASSPQGTGTEAFF. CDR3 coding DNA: TGTGCCAGCAGCCCCCAGGGCACGGGCACTGAAGCTTTCTTT.

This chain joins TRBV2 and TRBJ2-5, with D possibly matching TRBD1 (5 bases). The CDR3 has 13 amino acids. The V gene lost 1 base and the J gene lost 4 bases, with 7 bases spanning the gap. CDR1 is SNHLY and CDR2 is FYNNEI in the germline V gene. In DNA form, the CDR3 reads TGTGCCAGCAGTGAAGACAGGACAGAGACCCAGTACTTC. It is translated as CASSEDRTETQYF.

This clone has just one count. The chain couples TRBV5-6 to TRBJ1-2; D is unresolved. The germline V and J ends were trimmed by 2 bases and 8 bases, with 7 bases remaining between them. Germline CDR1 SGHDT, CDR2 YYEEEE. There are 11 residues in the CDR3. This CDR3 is CASSFGTGYTF. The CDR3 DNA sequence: TGTGCCAGCAGCTTTGGTACAGGCTACACCTTC.

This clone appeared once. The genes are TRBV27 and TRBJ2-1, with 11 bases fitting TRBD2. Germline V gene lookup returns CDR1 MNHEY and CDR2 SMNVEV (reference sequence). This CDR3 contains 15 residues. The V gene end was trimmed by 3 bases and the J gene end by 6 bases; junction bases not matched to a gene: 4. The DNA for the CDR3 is TGTGCCAGCAGTTTCCCGGGACTAGCGGTCAATGAGCAGTTCTTC. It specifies CASSFPGLAVNEQFF.

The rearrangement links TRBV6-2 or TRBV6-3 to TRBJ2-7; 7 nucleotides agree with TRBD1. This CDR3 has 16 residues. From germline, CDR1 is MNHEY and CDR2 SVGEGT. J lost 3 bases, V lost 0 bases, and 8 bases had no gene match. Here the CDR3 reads CASSYSRGGGLYEQYF. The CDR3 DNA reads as TGTGCCAGCAGTTACTCGAGAGGGGGCGGGCTCTACGAGCAGTACTTC.

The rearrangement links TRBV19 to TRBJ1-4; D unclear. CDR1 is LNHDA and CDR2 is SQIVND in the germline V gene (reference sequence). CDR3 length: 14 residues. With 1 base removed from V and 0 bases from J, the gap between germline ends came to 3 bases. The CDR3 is CASSIAATNEKLFF. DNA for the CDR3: TGTGCCAGTAGTATAGCAGCAACTAATGAAAAACTGTTTTTT.

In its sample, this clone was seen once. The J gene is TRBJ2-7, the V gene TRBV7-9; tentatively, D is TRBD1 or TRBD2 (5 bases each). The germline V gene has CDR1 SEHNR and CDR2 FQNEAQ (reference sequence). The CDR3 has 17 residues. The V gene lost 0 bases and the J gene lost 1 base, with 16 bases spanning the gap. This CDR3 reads CASSLAVSSRVSYEQYF. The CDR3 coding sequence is TGTGCCAGCAGCTTAGCGGTCTCTAGCAGGGTTTCCTACGAGCAGTACTTC. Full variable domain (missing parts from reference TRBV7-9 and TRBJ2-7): DTGVSQNPRHKITKRGQNVTFRCDPISEHNRLYWYRQTLGQGPEFLTYFQNEAQLEKSRLLSDRFSAERPKGSFSTLEIQRTEQGDSAMYLCASSLAVSSRVSYEQYFGPGTRLTVT.

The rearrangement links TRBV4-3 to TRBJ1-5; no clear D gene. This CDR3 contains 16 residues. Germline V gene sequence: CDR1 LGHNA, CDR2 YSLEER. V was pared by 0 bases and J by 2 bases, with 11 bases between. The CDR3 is CASSQDVGVRNQPQHF. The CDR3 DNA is TGCGCCAGCAGCCAAGATGTTGGAGTTCGCAATCAGCCCCAGCATTTT.

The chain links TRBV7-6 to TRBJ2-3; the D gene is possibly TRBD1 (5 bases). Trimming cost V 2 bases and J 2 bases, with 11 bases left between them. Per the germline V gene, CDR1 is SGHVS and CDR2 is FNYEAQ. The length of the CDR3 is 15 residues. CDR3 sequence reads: CASSLSGQVTDTQYF. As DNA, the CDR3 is TGTGCCAGCAGCTTATCTGGACAAGTCACAGATACGCAGTATTTT.

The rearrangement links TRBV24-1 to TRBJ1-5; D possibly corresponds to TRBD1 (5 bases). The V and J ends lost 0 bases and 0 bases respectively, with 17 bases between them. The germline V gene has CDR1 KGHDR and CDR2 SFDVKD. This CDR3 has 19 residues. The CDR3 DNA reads TGTGCCACCAGTGATTTGGATAGGTTAGCTCAGGGTAGCAATCAGCCCCAGCATTTT. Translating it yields CATSDLDRLAQGSNQPQHF.

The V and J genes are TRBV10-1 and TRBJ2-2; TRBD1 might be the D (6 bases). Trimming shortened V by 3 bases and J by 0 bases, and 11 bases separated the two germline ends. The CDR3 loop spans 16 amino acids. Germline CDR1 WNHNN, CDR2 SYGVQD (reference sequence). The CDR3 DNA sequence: TGCGCCAGCAGTGAAGTGGGACACACGAACACCGGGGAGCTGTTTTTT. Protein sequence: CASSEVGHTNTGELFF.

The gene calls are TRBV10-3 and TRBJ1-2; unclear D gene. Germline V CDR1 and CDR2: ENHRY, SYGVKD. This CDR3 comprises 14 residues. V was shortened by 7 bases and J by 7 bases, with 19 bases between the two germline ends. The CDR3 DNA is TGTGCCATCATTGGGGATCCGGCGTTGGGTGGCTACACCTTC. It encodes CAIIGDPALGGYTF.

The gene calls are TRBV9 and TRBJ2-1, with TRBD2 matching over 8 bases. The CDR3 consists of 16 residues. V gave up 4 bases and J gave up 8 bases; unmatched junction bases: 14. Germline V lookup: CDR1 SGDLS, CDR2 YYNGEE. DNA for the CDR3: TGTGCCAGCAGCTGGGCCGCGCAGCGGGGGTCGGATGAGCAGTTCTTC. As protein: CASSWAAQRGSDEQFF.

The CDR3 region is CASSQEFPPGSEQYF. In DNA, the CDR3 is TGTGCCAGCAGCCAAGAATTTCCCCCCGGGAGCGAGCAGTACTTC. The chain uses TRBV3-1 (or the pseudogene TRBV3-2) and TRBJ2-7, with D perhaps TRBD2 (6 bases). V lost 0 bases to trimming and J lost 6 bases, with 15 bases between them. The CDR3 length is 15 residues. Germline V CDR1 and CDR2: LGHDT, YNNKEL (reference sequence).

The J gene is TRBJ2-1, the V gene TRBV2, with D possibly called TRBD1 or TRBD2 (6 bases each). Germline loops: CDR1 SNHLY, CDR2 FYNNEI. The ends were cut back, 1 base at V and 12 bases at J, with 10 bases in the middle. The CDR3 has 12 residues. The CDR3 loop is CASSEEGGGQFF. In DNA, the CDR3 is TGTGCCAGCAGTGAAGAAGGGGGAGGGCAGTTCTTC.

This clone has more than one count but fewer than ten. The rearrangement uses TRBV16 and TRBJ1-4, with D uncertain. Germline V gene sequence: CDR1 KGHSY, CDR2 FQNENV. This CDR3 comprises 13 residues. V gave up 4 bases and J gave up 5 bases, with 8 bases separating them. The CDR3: CASSRGNNEKLFF. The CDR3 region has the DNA TGTGCCAGCAGCCGAGGGAACAATGAAAAACTGTTTTTT. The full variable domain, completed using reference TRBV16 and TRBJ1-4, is GEEVAQTPKHLVRGEGQKAKLYCAPIKGHSYVFWYQQVLKNEFKFLISFQNENVFDETGMPKERFSAKCLPNSPCSLEIQATKLEDSAVYFCASSRGNNEKLFFGSGTQLSVL.

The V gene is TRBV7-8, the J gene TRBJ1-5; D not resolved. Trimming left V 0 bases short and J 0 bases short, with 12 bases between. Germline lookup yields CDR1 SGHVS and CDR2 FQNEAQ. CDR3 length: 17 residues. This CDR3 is CASSLAEGGNSNQPQHF. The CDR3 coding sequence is TGTGCCAGCAGCTTAGCGGAGGGAGGAAATAGCAATCAGCCCCAGCATTTT.

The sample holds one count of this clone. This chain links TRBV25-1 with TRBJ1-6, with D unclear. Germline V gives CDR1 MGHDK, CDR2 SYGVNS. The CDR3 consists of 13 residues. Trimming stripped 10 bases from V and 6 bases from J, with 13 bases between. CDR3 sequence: CAMRASPNSPLHF. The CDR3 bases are TGTGCCATGCGGGCAAGCCCTAATTCACCCCTCCACTTT.